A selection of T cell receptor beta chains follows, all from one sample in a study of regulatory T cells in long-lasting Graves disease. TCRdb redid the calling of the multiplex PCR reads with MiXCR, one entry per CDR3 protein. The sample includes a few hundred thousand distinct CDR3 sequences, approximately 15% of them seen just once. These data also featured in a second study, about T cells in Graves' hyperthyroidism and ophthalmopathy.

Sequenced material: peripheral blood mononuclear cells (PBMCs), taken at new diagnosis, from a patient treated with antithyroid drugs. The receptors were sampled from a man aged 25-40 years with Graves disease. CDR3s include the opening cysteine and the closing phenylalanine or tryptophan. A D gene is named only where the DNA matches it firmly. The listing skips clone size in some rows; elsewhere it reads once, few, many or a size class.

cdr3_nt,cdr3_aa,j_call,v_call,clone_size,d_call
TGCAGTGCTAGAGGACAGGGGGAATTATCTACGTCACCCCTCCACTTT,CSARGQGELSTSPLHF,TRBJ1-6,TRBV20-1,many,TRBD1
TGTGCCACCAGCAGAGATCGGGGAGGGATGGGCAATCAGCCCCAGCATTTT,CATSRDRGGMGNQPQHF,TRBJ1-5,TRBV15,few,NA
TGTGCCAGCCGGACACCCAACACTGAAGCTTTCTTT,CASRTPNTEAFF,TRBJ1-1,TRBV2,NA,NA
TGTGCCAGCAGCGTAGGGTTGGCCGACTCCACAGATACGCAGTATTTT,CASSVGLADSTDTQYF,TRBJ2-3,TRBV9,NA,NA
TGTGCCAGCAGCCTCGGGCAGGGGAGGTCTGAAGCTTTCTTT,CASSLGQGRSEAFF,TRBJ1-1,TRBV4-2,NA,NA
TGTGCCAGCAGCTTACATCCGGGAGAGAAATGGGATTGGTCAGATACGCAGTATTTT,CASSLHPGEKWDWSDTQYF,TRBJ2-3,TRBV7-7,NA,NA
TGTGCCAGCAGCCCCTACAGGGGAACCTATGGCTACACCTTC,CASSPYRGTYGYTF,TRBJ1-2,TRBV11-2,few,TRBD1
TGTGCCAGCAGCTTGACTAGCGGGAGATTGAATGAGCAGTTCTTC,CASSLTSGRLNEQFF,TRBJ2-1,TRBV11-2,many,TRBD2
TGTGCCACCTCGGGAGTTCCGGGTCGGCTTATGCGAGCCAAAAACATTCAGTACTTC,CATSGVPGRLMRAKNIQYF,TRBJ2-4,TRBV19,NA,NA
TGTGCCAGCAGTTACCTACTAGCGGGAGGGCCTCGGTCCTACAATGAGCAGTTCTTC,CASSYLLAGGPRSYNEQFF,TRBJ2-1,TRBV10-1,NA,TRBD2
TGTGCCAGCACCGCTTACGGGTACAATGAGCAGTTCTTC,CASTAYGYNEQFF,TRBJ2-1,TRBV12-3/TRBV12-4,many,NA
TGTGCCAGCAGGGACAACCAGGCGATGGTAGGGGAGCAGTACTTC,CASRDNQAMVGEQYF,TRBJ2-7,TRBV2,many,NA
TGTGCCAGCAGTTACGGGGGACAGGGATTCTATGGCTACACCTTC,CASSYGGQGFYGYTF,TRBJ1-2,TRBV6-5,many,TRBD1
TGTGCCATCACGCTAGCGGGAGGAGATACGCAGTATTTT,CAITLAGGDTQYF,TRBJ2-3,TRBV10-3,NA,TRBD2
TGTGCCAGCAGGCAGGGACAGGGGCAAAGGGAAAAACTGTTTTTT,CASRQGQGQREKLFF,TRBJ1-4,TRBV2,many,TRBD1
TGCAGTGCCCCAGGACTAGCCCTAAACACCGGGGAGCTGTTTTTT,CSAPGLALNTGELFF,TRBJ2-2,TRBV20-1,NA,TRBD2
TGTGCCAGCTCACGACAGGGTGAAGCTTTCTTT,CASSRQGEAFF,TRBJ1-1,TRBV18,NA,TRBD1
TGTGCCAGCAGTTACGGGACACCAACTCCCTACGAGCAGTACTTC,CASSYGTPTPYEQYF,TRBJ2-7,TRBV6-5,many,NA
TGCGCCAGCAGCCATCCCCTACTAGAGGTATACAATGAGCAGTTCTTC,CASSHPLLEVYNEQFF,TRBJ2-1,TRBV4-1,NA,NA
TGTGCCAGCAGAAAACAGGTGGGGTACGAGCAGTACTTC,CASRKQVGYEQYF,TRBJ2-7,TRBV6-1,many,NA
TGTGCCAGCAGCTCGGGGACAGGGATAAGTACAGAGACCCAGTACTTC,CASSSGTGISTETQYF,TRBJ2-5,TRBV9,NA,TRBD1
TGTGCCAGCAGAAAGGGAGGAGGAACAGATACGCAGTATTTT,CASRKGGGTDTQYF,TRBJ2-3,TRBV12-3/TRBV12-4,many,NA
TGCAGTGCTAGAGGGTGGGATGAGCAGTTCTTC,CSARGWDEQFF,TRBJ2-1,TRBV20-1,many,NA
TGCAGCGTTGGCTATAGCTCCCACAATGAGCAGTTCTTC,CSVGYSSHNEQFF,TRBJ2-1,TRBV29-1,many,NA
TGTGCCAGCAGTTTATCGACAGGGCAGGGAGAGACCCAGTACTTC,CASSLSTGQGETQYF,TRBJ2-5,TRBV27,many,TRBD1
TGTGCCAGCAGTGAAGAGACAGGGGCCTACGAGCAGTACTTC,CASSEETGAYEQYF,TRBJ2-7,TRBV6-4,few,TRBD1
TGTGCCAGCAGCCCAGGGGCGGGTAGCACTGAAGCTTTCTTT,CASSPGAGSTEAFF,TRBJ1-1,TRBV13,many,NA
TGTGCCAGTGGACTAGCACCTTACGATGAGCAGTTCTTC,CASGLAPYDEQFF,TRBJ2-1,TRBV11-2,NA,TRBD2
TGTGCCAGCAGTTTACCTAGCGGGATGCAAGAGACCCAGTACTTC,CASSLPSGMQETQYF,TRBJ2-5,TRBV28,many,TRBD2
TGTGCCACCAGCAGAGATCTAGTTTGGGAGCAGTTCTTC,CATSRDLVWEQFF,TRBJ2-1,TRBV15,NA,NA
TGTGCCACTGGTAGGGCAGAGCAGTACTTC,CATGRAEQYF,TRBJ2-7,TRBV27,many,NA
TGCGCCAGCAGCTTGCCAGGGGACGAGCAGTACTTC,CASSLPGDEQYF,TRBJ2-7,TRBV5-1,many,NA
TGTGCCAGCAGCCTACAGGGAGGTACGGACACCATATATTTT,CASSLQGGTDTIYF,TRBJ1-3,TRBV6-1,NA,NA
TGTGCCAGCAGTCATAGGACTACTGGCTACTACGAGCAGTACTTC,CASSHRTTGYYEQYF,TRBJ2-7,TRBV12-3/TRBV12-4,few,NA
TGTGCCAGCAGCTTAGCCACGGGACGGTCTGGTGAAAAACTGTTTTTT,CASSLATGRSGEKLFF,TRBJ1-4,TRBV7-6,NA,NA
TGCAGTGCTAGAGATCTGGGTTACAGGGTGGTATACTTC,CSARDLGYRVVYF,TRBJ2-5,TRBV20-1,many,NA
TGTGCCAGCAGTTACTCTTTTCCTAGCACAGATACGCAGTATTTT,CASSYSFPSTDTQYF,TRBJ2-3,TRBV6-5,many,NA
TGTGCCAGCAGCCCGACTAGGTCCCCCAATGAGCAGTTCTTC,CASSPTRSPNEQFF,TRBJ2-1,TRBV7-9,NA,NA
TGTGCCTGGAGCGGGGGTCACTCTAGCAATCAGCCCCAGCATTTT,CAWSGGHSSNQPQHF,TRBJ1-5,TRBV30,few,NA
TGCGCCAGCAGCTTGACACAGAACTATGGCTACACCTTC,CASSLTQNYGYTF,TRBJ1-2,TRBV5-1,many,NA
TGCAGTGCTACCCGACTAGCGGGAGGGCCGGATGAGCAGTTCTTC,CSATRLAGGPDEQFF,TRBJ2-1,TRBV20-1,NA,TRBD2
TGTGCCAGCAGACCCGACAGGGGGAATAGCAATCAGCCCCAGCATTTT,CASRPDRGNSNQPQHF,TRBJ1-5,TRBV2,NA,TRBD1
TGCAGTGCTAGAGATGTGGGGAAAACTGAAGCTTTCTTT,CSARDVGKTEAFF,TRBJ1-1,TRBV20-1,many,NA
TGTGCCAGCAGTCCAAACAGGGGGCCGGCCGGGGAGCTGTTTTTT,CASSPNRGPAGELFF,TRBJ2-2,TRBV6-4,few,TRBD1
TGTGCCACCAGCGCAGGGCTCCAAATAGACTACACCTTC,CATSAGLQIDYTF,TRBJ1-2,TRBV15,many,NA